The rows below give T cell receptor beta chains drawn from one sample of a study of cytomegalovirus exposure and HLA in healthy donors. Using immunoSEQ multiplex PCR, the repertoire was profiled, and TCRdb retains in-frame clones only, with some absent. The sample lists 150,000 to 200,000 clones, about three quarters occurring once. The sequenced sample consisted of PBMCs. These receptors were taken from a female donor in good health and CMV-seronegative. The CDR3 runs from the conserved cysteine through the conserved F or W. D genes are given only for firm matches. Clone size is not always given. Where it is, it says once, few, many or a class for expanded clones.

j_call clone_size d_call v_call cdr3_nt cdr3_aa
TRBJ1-6 . TRBD1 TRBV4-3 TGCGCCAGCAGCCAAGCCGGGACAGGGAAGTCACCCCTCCACTTT CASSQAGTGKSPLHF
TRBJ1-5 . . TRBV4-2 TGTGCCAGCAGCCAAGATGGCAGGGAATCGGGCCATCAGCCCCAGCATTTT CASSQDGRESGHQPQHF
TRBJ2-4 . . TRBV5-8 TGTGCCAGCAGCTTCCGGACTACCTATAACATTCAGTACTTC CASSFRTTYNIQYF
TRBJ1-2 . . TRBV27 TGTGCCAGCAGTAGCGAGGGGGGGTATGGCTACACCTTC CASSSEGGYGYTF
TRBJ2-2 . . TRBV6-4 TGTGCCAGCAGCCGGGACACCTACGGGGAGCTGTTTTTT CASSRDTYGELFF
TRBJ1-4 . TRBD1 TRBV9 TGTGCCAGCAGCCTCGGACAGGGGACGAATGAAAAACTGTTTTTT CASSLGQGTNEKLFF
TRBJ2-2 . TRBD2 TRBV5-8 TGTGCCAGCAGCGCCGACGGGGGGGCCCGGCCCGGGGAGCTGTTTTTT CASSADGGARPGELFF
TRBJ2-7 . TRBD2 TRBV5-4 TGTGCCAGCAGCCCTGGACTAGCGGGAGCGGTACTCGAGCAGTACTTC CASSPGLAGAVLEQYF
TRBJ2-5 . TRBD2 TRBV5-1 TGCGCCAGCAGCTTGGGGGCTAGCGGGATGCCTTCGCAAGAGACCCAGTACTTC CASSLGASGMPSQETQYF
TRBJ2-2 . . TRBV5-4 TGTGCCAGCAGCTTGGCCGAAGAGGGTTGGAACACCGGGGAGCTGTTTTTT CASSLAEEGWNTGELFF
TRBJ2-7 once . TRBV19 TGTGCCAGTAGTATTTCCAGTAGCCACGAGCAGTACTTC CASSISSSHEQYF
TRBJ1-4 . TRBD1 TRBV15 TGTGCCACCGGACCAGGGGGCGCCTCGAAAAAACTGTTTTTT CATGPGGASKKLFF
TRBJ2-1 . TRBD1 TRBV18 TGTGCCAGCTCACCGATCGATTTACAGGGGAGAGAGCAGTTCTTC CASSPIDLQGREQFF
TRBJ1-4 . . TRBV7-8 TGTGCCAGCAGCGCAAACGGGGAAAAACTGTTTTTT CASSANGEKLFF
TRBJ2-7 . TRBD2 TRBV7-9 TGTGCCAGCAGCCTTCAAGGGAGGGTCTACGAGCAGTACTTC CASSLQGRVYEQYF
TRBJ2-7 . . TRBV2 TGTGCCAGCAGTACTCAATCCGTTACCTACGAGCAGTACTTC CASSTQSVTYEQYF
TRBJ2-7 . . TRBV28 TGTGCCAGCAGTTTCGGCCGAACCAGCGGTAGCTACGAGCAGTACTTC CASSFGRTSGSYEQYF
TRBJ2-3 . . TRBV28 TGTGCCAGCAGCCCAAGGGGTCCAGATACGCAGTATTTT CASSPRGPDTQYF
TRBJ1-2 . TRBD1 TRBV27 TGTGCCAGCAGTTATACAGGGGGTGGAGGCTACACCTTC CASSYTGGGGYTF
TRBJ2-5 . . TRBV7-2 TGTGCCAGCAGCTTAGCGCCTCAGGTTGAGACCCAGTACTTC CASSLAPQVETQYF
TRBJ2-5 . TRBD2 TRBV7-2 TGTGCCAGCAGCCCTAGCATACTAGCGGGGCTCCAAGAGACCCAGTACTTC CASSPSILAGLQETQYF
TRBJ2-7 few TRBD2 TRBV11-2 TGTGCCAGCAGCTTAGATCCTTGGGCTAGCGGGGGCCCTACTGTTCGCGAGCAGTACTTC CASSLDPWASGGPTVREQYF
TRBJ1-4 . . TRBV4-3 TGCGCCAGCAGCCAAGACAAGATGGCGGGCTGGGAAAAACTGTTTTCATTATTTTTT CASSQDKMAGWEKLFSLFF
TRBJ2-1 few TRBD2 TRBV5-8 TGTGCCAGCAGCTTGTGGGAAGCGGGGGGTCGGGGTGAGCAGTTCTTC CASSLWEAGGRGEQFF
TRBJ2-7 . . TRBV27 TGTGCCAGCAGTTTATCGCCATGGACAGTTTACGAGCAGTACTTC CASSLSPWTVYEQYF
TRBJ1-4 . TRBD1 TRBV7-2 TGTGCCAGCAGCTCCGACAGGGGGCACGAAAAACTGTTTTTT CASSSDRGHEKLFF